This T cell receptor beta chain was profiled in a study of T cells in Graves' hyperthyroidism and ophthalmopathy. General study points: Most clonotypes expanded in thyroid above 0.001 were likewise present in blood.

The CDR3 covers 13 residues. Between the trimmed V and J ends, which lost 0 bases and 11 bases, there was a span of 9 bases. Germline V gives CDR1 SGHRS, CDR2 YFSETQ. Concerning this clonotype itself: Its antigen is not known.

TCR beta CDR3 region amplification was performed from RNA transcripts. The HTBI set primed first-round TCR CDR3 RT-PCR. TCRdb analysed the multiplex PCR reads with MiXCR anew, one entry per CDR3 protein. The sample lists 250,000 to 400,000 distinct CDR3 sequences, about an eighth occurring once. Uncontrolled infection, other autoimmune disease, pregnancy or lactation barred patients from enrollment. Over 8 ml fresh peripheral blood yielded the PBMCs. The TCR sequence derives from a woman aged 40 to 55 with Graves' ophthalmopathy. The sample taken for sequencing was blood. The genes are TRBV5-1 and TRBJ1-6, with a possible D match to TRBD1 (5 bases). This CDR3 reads CASSLGTPAPLHF. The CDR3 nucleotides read TGCGCCAGCAGCTTGGGGACACCAGCACCCCTCCACTTT.